The 12 T cell receptor beta chains given below trace back to one sample, sequenced in a study of blood T cell repertoires in COVID-19. Profiled with immunoSEQ multiplex PCR; TCRdb holds only in-frame clones, not every one. The sample holds about 140,000 clones; roughly 85% are singletons and the top ten take 2.5% to 3%. The sample consisted of peripheral blood. Receptors originate from a man aged 50-60 years with acute or convalescent COVID-19.

The chain couples TRBV9 to TRBJ2-3, with 7 bases identical to TRBD2. V was pared by 4 bases and J by 3 bases, with 8 bases of the junction left unmatched. CDR1 SGDLS and CDR2 YYNGEE come from the germline V gene. The CDR3 covers 15 residues. DNA of the CDR3: TGTGCCAGCAGCCCAGAAACTAGCGAAACAGATACGCAGTATTTT. The encoded protein is CASSPETSETDTQYF.

The J gene is TRBJ2-1, the V gene TRBV28, with TRBD2 identical over 8 bases. Germline CDR1 and CDR2: MDHEN and SYDVKM. The CDR3 extends over 14 amino acids. V shed 3 bases and J 6 bases; nucleotides not matched to a gene: 4. CDR3 DNA: TGTGCCAGCAGTTTCCCAACTAGCGGCAATGAGCAGTTCTTC. Translated: CASSFPTSGNEQFF.

The rearrangement joins TRBV7-9 to TRBJ2-5; 8 nucleotides align to TRBD2. J lost 4 bases, V lost 5 bases, and 9 bases had no gene match. Per germline, CDR1 SEHNR and CDR2 FQNEAQ (reference sequence). The CDR3 is made up of 15 amino acids. This CDR3 reads CASSPGGLGAETQYF. The CDR3 nucleotides are TGTGCCAGCAGCCCGGGGGGACTAGGTGCAGAGACCCAGTACTTC.

This chain joins TRBV29-1 and TRBJ2-1; 9 bases agree with TRBD2. Trimming cost V 3 bases and J 6 bases; bases outside gene matches: 12. CDR1 is SQVTM and CDR2 is ANQGSEA in the germline V gene. CDR3 size: 16 residues. The CDR3 loop reads CSVDSGSTIGANEQFF. As DNA, the CDR3 is TGCAGCGTTGATAGCGGGAGTACGATAGGAGCCAATGAGCAGTTCTTC.

J is TRBJ2-1 and V is TRBV6-1; 9 bases line up with TRBD2. Germline CDR1 reads MNHNS; CDR2 reads SASEGT. The trim removed 4 bases at V and 5 bases at J, leaving 9 bases unmatched. The CDR3 length is 16 residues. CDR3: CASSVLAGTSHNEQFF. The CDR3 nucleotides are TGTGCCAGCAGTGTCCTAGCGGGGACCTCACACAATGAGCAGTTCTTC.

This clone came up a few times. CDR3 sequence (DNA): TGTGCCAGTCGACAGGAAAGCAACACCATATATTTT. As protein: CASRQESNTIYF. The chain is built from TRBV2 and TRBJ1-3, with D possibly TRBD1 on 6 matching bases. The CDR3 contains 12 residues. Germline V gene data show CDR1 as SNHLY and CDR2 as FYNNEI. The V and J ends lost 9 bases and 7 bases respectively, with 13 bases between them.

This sequence joins TRBV27 and TRBJ1-5; TRBD1 aligns across 9 bases. J lost 10 bases, V lost 3 bases, and 7 bases had no gene match. CDR1 and CDR2 (germline): MNHEY, SMNVEV (reference sequence). The CDR3 has 14 amino acids. The CDR3 loop is CASSFVGQGSPQHF. DNA of the CDR3: TGTGCCAGCAGTTTCGTGGGACAGGGATCTCCCCAGCATTTT.

In the case of this clone: The junction differs from germline at one of its ends, possibly a read error. Distinct nucleotide sequences in the sample also encode this CDR3. The chain couples TRBV11-3 to TRBJ2-3; 10 bases are a match to TRBD2. This CDR3 comprises 14 residues. Germline V gene sequence: CDR1 SGHNT, CDR2 YENEEA. For the CDR3, the DNA is TGCGCCAGCAGCCCCGGACTAGCGGTAAATACGCAGTATTTT. This gives the protein CASSPGLAVNTQYF.

The V and J genes are TRBV28 and TRBJ2-1, with 7 bases matching TRBD2. This CDR3 is 16 amino acids long. Trimming at V came to 2 bases and at J to 7 bases, leaving 11 bases not matched to a gene. Looked up from germline, CDR1 is MDHEN and CDR2 is SYDVKM. For the CDR3, the DNA is TGTGCCAGCAGTTTAATATTGTGGGAGGGGATAAATGAGCAGTTCTTC. This gives the protein CASSLILWEGINEQFF.

The chain couples TRBV7-3 to TRBJ2-2, with 9 positions matching TRBD2. CDR3 length equals 17 residues. CDR1 and CDR2 from the germline V gene are SGHTA and FQGTGA. V lost 3 bases to trimming and J lost 0 bases; unmatched junction nucleotides: 5. In nucleotides, the CDR3 is TGTGCCAGCAGCTTGGGTCCTAGCGGGACGAACACCGGGGAGCTGTTTTTT. Translating gives CASSLGPSGTNTGELFF.

The V gene is TRBV14, the J gene TRBJ2-2; 7 positions agree with TRBD1. The V gene end was trimmed by 5 bases and the J gene end by 3 bases; junction bases not matched to a gene: 6. The CDR3 runs to 15 residues. Germline CDR1 is SGHDN and CDR2 is FVKESK. The CDR3 DNA is TGTGCCAGCAGCTTCAGGGACAGATACACCGGGGAGCTGTTTTTT. Encoded protein: CASSFRDRYTGELFF.

The chain carries TRBV5-6 and TRBJ1-2; D perhaps matches TRBD1 (6 bases). Germline CDR1 and CDR2: SGHDT and YYEEEE. The CDR3 spans 14 residues. V lost 1 base and J lost 6, with 13 bases in between. In nucleotides, the CDR3 is TGTGCCAGCAGCTTGTCCAGGGGATGGGATGGCTACACCTTC. This gives the protein CASSLSRGWDGYTF.